The T cell receptor (beta chain) under discussion was sequenced for a study of blood T cell repertoires in COVID-19. The CDR3 loop spans 15 amino acids. Germline values: CDR1 MNHEY, CDR2 SVGAGI. The V gene end was trimmed by 5 bases and the J gene end by 0 bases; junction bases not matched to a gene: 4. Assay: immunoSEQ multiplex PCR; the TCRdb copy retains only in-frame clones and omits some. The sample contains approximately 260,000 clones, around 90% of which appear only once. This TCR derives from a middle-aged woman with acute or convalescent COVID-19. Material for sequencing was peripheral blood. The chain has TRBV6-5 and TRBJ2-3, with TRBD2 identical over 8 bases. This chain's CDR3 is CASSPVAGSTDTQYF. DNA of the CDR3: TGTGCCAGCAGTCCCGTAGCGGGGAGCACAGATACGCAGTATTTT.